The TCR beta chain under discussion was sequenced for a study of blood T cell repertoires in COVID-19. Background on the study: There were acute and convalescent COVID-19 samples, and they came from the United States, Italy and Spain.

The CDR3 has 14 residues. Germline V gene data show CDR1 as GTSNPN and CDR2 as SVGIG (reference sequence). V lost 3 bases to trimming and J lost 6 bases; unmatched junction nucleotides: 3. In the original workflow: Estimated nucleated cell counts came from reference gene primer amplification. Assay: immunoSEQ multiplex PCR; the TCRdb copy retains only in-frame clones and omits some. V, J and clone size were drawn from that table, and D and trimming were deduced from the DNA. The top ten clones hold over 2% of a sample with roughly 260,000 clones, 70% to 90% of them seen once. The source of this sequence is a woman in her forties or fifties with acute or convalescent COVID-19. The chain uses TRBV30 and TRBJ1-5; 12 bases are a match to TRBD1. The specimen sequenced was peripheral blood. CDR3 DNA sequence: TGTGCCTGGAGGGGACAGGGGGCTCTTCAGCCCCAGCATTTT. Amino acids: CAWRGQGALQPQHF.